A selection of T cell receptor beta chains follows, all from one sample in a study of cytomegalovirus exposure and HLA in healthy donors. The repertoire was sequenced with immunoSEQ multiplex PCR; TCRdb's copy has only in-frame clones and lacks some. The sample has 75,000 to 90,000 clones; 70% to 80% are singletons. Sequenced material: PBMCs. The receptor set was obtained from a human donor in good health. Each CDR3 is given with its conserved first and last residue. D genes are given only for firm matches. Expanded clones get a size class; other rows say once, few or many, or leave the size out.

clone_size	v_call	d_call	j_call	cdr3_aa	cdr3_nt
NA	TRBV18	TRBD1	TRBJ2-1	CASSPGTGINEQFF	TGTGCCAGCTCACCCGGGACAGGGATCAATGAGCAGTTCTTC
NA	TRBV10-3	TRBD2	TRBJ2-3	CAIRRGVGTDTQYF	TGTGCCATCAGACGGGGGGTTGGCACAGATACGCAGTATTTT
NA	TRBV19	TRBD2	TRBJ2-3	CASSRAGGHTDTQYF	TGTGCCAGTAGTCGTGCGGGGGGCCACACAGATACGCAGTATTTT
NA	TRBV30	NA	TRBJ1-5	CAWSVRDNQPQHF	TGTGCCTGGAGTGTACGGGACAATCAGCCCCAGCATTTT
NA	TRBV6-1	NA	TRBJ2-1	CASSTGYRVNEQFF	TGTGCCAGCAGCACCGGGTACAGGGTCAATGAGCAGTTCTTC
NA	TRBV15	NA	TRBJ2-2	CATSRGATGELFF	TGTGCCACCAGCAGAGGGGCCACCGGGGAGCTGTTTTTT
NA	TRBV5-4	NA	TRBJ1-4	CASSPEGADNEKLFF	TGTGCCAGCAGCCCCGAAGGGGCAGATAATGAAAAACTGTTTTTT
NA	TRBV2	NA	TRBJ2-2	CASTRGAAGELFF	TGTGCCAGCACTCGGGGGGCGGCCGGGGAGCTGTTTTTT
few	TRBV7-2	NA	TRBJ2-7	CASSLVSGGRYEQYF	TGTGCCAGCAGCTTAGTGTCAGGTGGCAGGTACGAGCAGTACTTC
NA	TRBV6-5	TRBD1	TRBJ2-5	CASRPYQGAGETQYF	TGTGCCAGCAGACCCTATCAGGGGGCCGGAGAGACCCAGTACTTC
few	TRBV9	NA	TRBJ2-2	CASNRTGRAGELFF	TGTGCCAGCAATAGGACAGGGAGGGCCGGGGAGCTGTTTTTT
NA	TRBV6-1	NA	TRBJ1-6	CASRTGSPLHF	TGTGCCAGCAGGACAGGTTCACCCCTCCACTTT
NA	TRBV25-1	NA	TRBJ1-1	CASSARGGWNTEAFF	TGTGCCAGCAGTGCAAGGGGAGGATGGAACACTGAAGCTTTCTTT
NA	TRBV6-5	NA	TRBJ1-6	CASILQTVYNSPLHF	TGTGCCAGCATCCTCCAGACTGTCTATAATTCACCCCTCCACTTT
NA	TRBV10-3	TRBD2	TRBJ2-3	CASRDPSSGESDTQYF	TGTGCCAGCCGTGACCCTTCTAGCGGGGAGTCAGATACGCAGTATTTT
NA	TRBV7-2	TRBD1	TRBJ1-5	CASSLEQGNLNNQPQHF	TGTGCCAGCAGCTTAGAACAGGGGAATTTGAACAATCAGCCCCAGCATTTT
NA	TRBV11-3	TRBD1	TRBJ2-1	CASSQGQGRGGHNEQFF	TGTGCCAGCAGCCAGGGACAGGGGAGGGGAGGACACAATGAGCAGTTCTTC
NA	TRBV27	NA	TRBJ2-7	CASRPTDSYEQYF	TGTGCCAGCAGGCCAACAGATTCCTACGAGCAGTACTTC
NA	TRBV15	NA	TRBJ1-1	CATSRVEGNTEAFF	TGTGCCACCAGCAGAGTGGAGGGGAACACTGAAGCTTTCTTT
NA	TRBV6-5	TRBD1	TRBJ2-7	CASSYRQGAYEQYF	TGTGCCAGCAGTTACCGACAGGGGGCGTACGAGCAGTACTTC
NA	TRBV6-5	NA	TRBJ2-3	CASSFWQGGTDTQYF	TGTGCCAGCAGTTTTTGGCAGGGCGGCACAGATACGCAGTATTTT
NA	TRBV7-2	NA	TRBJ2-2	CASSLRSPRELFF	TGTGCCAGCAGCCTTCGGAGTCCCAGGGAGCTGTTTTTT